The T cell receptor beta chain described here comes from a study of graft-versus-host responses after intestinal transplantation. This table comes from immunoSEQ multiplex PCR, and its TCRdb copy is limited to in-frame clones, with some not included. The sample lists about 10,000 clones, about 94% occurring once. The V and J ends lost 6 bases and 0 bases, in that order; junction bases with no gene match: 16. CDR1 is LNHDA and CDR2 is SQIVND in the germline V gene (reference sequence). The CDR3 has 18 amino acids. This specimen was PBMCs, taken 8 days after intestinal transplant. The receptor was isolated from a human patient who received an intestinal transplant, so some T cells may come from the graft donor. The gene calls are TRBV19 and TRBJ1-1; 7 bases match TRBD1. DNA of the CDR3: TGTGCCAGTAGCAAATCAAGACACAGGGGTGGAATGAACACTGAAGCTTTCTTT. As protein: CASSKSRHRGGMNTEAFF.